This TCR beta chain was recorded in a study of blood T cell repertoires in COVID-19. As for the study in general: Collection of acute and convalescent COVID-19 samples took place in the United States, Italy and Spain.

Cohort placement rested on clinical history that participants reported themselves. Two negative PCRs, clearance, or symptom resolution characterized the recovered Cohort 3 donors. Germline CDR1 reads GTSNPN; CDR2 reads SVGIG (reference sequence). The CDR3 covers 19 residues. V lost 0 bases to trimming and J lost 2 bases, with 23 bases between them. Sequencing was performed with immunoSEQ multiplex PCR; in TCRdb, only in-frame clones are kept and a portion is missing. The sample yields fewer than 250,000 clones, about 89% seen once. Input material: PBMCs or T cells enriched from blood (not recorded which). The chain links TRBV30 to TRBJ1-5; D perhaps matches TRBD1 (6 bases). The source is a woman aged 18-29 years who had recovered from COVID-19. This CDR3 reads CAWSVQPGHTTFGNQPQHF. The CDR3 DNA is TGTGCCTGGAGTGTACAACCGGGACATACGACCTTTGGCAATCAGCCCCAGCATTTT. The full variable domain, with the rest looked up from reference TRBV30 and TRBJ1-5, is SQTIHQWPATLVQPVGSPLSLECTVEGTSNPNLYWYRQAAGRGLQLLFYSVGIGQISSEVPQNLSASRPQDRQFILSSKKLLLSDSGFYLCAWSVQPGHTTFGNQPQHFGDGTRLSIL.